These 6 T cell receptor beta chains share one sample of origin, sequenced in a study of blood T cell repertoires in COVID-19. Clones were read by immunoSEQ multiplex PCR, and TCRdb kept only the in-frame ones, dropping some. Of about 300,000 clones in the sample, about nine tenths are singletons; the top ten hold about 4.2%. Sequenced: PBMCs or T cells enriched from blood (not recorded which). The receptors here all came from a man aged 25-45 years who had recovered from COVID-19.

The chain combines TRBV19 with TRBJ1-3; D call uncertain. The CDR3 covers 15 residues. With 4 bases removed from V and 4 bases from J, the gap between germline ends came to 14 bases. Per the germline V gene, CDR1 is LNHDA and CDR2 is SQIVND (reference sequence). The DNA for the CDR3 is TGTGCCAGTAGTACCTCACAGTATACAGGAAACACCATATATTTT. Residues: CASSTSQYTGNTIYF. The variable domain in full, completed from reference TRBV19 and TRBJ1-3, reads DGGITQSPKYLFRKEGQNVTLSCEQNLNHDAMYWYRQDPGQGLRLIYYSQIVNDFQKGDIAEGYSVSREKKESFPLTVTSAQKNPTAFYLCASSTSQYTGNTIYFGEGSWLTVV.

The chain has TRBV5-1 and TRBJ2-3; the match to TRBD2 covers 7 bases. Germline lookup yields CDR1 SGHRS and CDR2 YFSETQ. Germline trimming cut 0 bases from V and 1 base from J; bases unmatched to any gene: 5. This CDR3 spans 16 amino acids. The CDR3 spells CASSLGSLAGTDTQYF. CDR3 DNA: TGCGCCAGCAGCTTGGGATCTCTAGCGGGCACAGATACGCAGTATTTT.

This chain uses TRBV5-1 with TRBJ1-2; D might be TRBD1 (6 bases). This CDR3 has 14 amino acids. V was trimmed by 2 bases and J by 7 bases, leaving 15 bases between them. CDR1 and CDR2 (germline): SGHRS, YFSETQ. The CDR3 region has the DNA TGCGCCAGCAGCTTACGACAGGCTTGGTTTGGCTACACCTTC. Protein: CASSLRQAWFGYTF.

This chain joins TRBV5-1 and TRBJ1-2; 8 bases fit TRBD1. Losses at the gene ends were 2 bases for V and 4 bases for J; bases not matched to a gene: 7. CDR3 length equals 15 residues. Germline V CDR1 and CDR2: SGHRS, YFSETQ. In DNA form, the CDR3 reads TGCGCCAGCAGCTTAGGGACAGGCGGTACCTATGGCTACACCTTC. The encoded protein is CASSLGTGGTYGYTF.

CDR3 bases: TGTGCCAGTAGTATCAAGCTCCCAGATACGCAGTATTTT. Amino acid sequence: CASSIKLPDTQYF. The chain joins TRBV19 to TRBJ2-3; D is ambiguous. Trimming removed 3 bases from V and 4 bases from J, with 8 bases in between. The CDR3 contains 13 residues. Per germline, CDR1 LNHDA and CDR2 SQIVND (reference sequence).

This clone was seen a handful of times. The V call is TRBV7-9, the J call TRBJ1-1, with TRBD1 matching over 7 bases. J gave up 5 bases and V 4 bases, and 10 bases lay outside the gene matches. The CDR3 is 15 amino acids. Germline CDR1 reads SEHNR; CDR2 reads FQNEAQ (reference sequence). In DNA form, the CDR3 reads TGTGCCAGCAGCTCCCCACAGGGGATGATTACTGAAGCTTTCTTT. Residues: CASSSPQGMITEAFF.